This TCR beta chain emerged from a study of blood T cell repertoires in COVID-19. V was pared by 0 bases and J by 2 bases, with 12 bases between. CDR3 length equals 16 residues. The germline gives CDR1 SGHRS, CDR2 YFSETQ. Original analysis: Reference gene primers were amplified, and this amplification served to estimate nucleated cell counts. The table came from immunoSEQ multiplex PCR; TCRdb's copy has only in-frame clones and leaves some out. From that table come the V and J calls and clone size; the DNA was used to work out D and trimming. Of about 250,000 clones in the sample, around 86% are singletons; the top ten hold around 1.6%.

The J gene is TRBJ1-3, the V gene TRBV5-1; tentatively, D is TRBD1 (5 bases). Sequenced material: peripheral blood. This receptor was obtained from a woman aged 60-75 years who had recovered from COVID-19. This CDR3 reads CASSLAGGPTGNTIYF. The CDR3 region has the DNA TGCGCCAGCAGCTTGGCGGGGGGTCCCACTGGAAACACCATATATTTT.